The 31 T cell receptor beta chains given below trace back to one sample, sequenced in a study of blood T cells in healthy people across ages. Alongside a J-beta primer mix, a sample-barcoded 5' primer served in a second PCR lasting 7 to 11 cycles. TCRdb reprocessed the 5' RACE reads via MiXCR and lists one record per CDR3 protein. Of about 1.7 million distinct CDR3 sequences listed, about 28% were seen once; the top ten hold over 7%. The sample taken for sequencing was blood. All receptors come from a woman aged 30 to 39 in good health.

This chain uses TRBV6-6 with TRBJ1-1; 7 bases line up with TRBD1. Looked up from germline, CDR1 is MNHNY and CDR2 is SVGAGI (reference sequence). V was pared by 2 bases and J by 7 bases, with 13 bases of the junction left unmatched. This CDR3 is 16 amino acids long. The CDR3 is CASSYPTAQGMGEAFF. The CDR3 DNA sequence: TGTGCCAGCAGTTACCCGACAGCACAGGGGATGGGTGAAGCTTTCTTT.

At least ten counts were recorded for this clonotype. The chain recombines TRBV10-2 with TRBJ1-1, with 8 bases identical to TRBD1. There are 14 residues in the CDR3. V shed 6 bases, J shed 0 bases, and the junction held 3 bases outside the gene matches. Germline CDR1 WSHSY, CDR2 SAAADI. CDR3 in DNA: TGCGCCAGCAGCAGGGGGCGGGTGAACACTGAAGCTTTCTTT. It specifies CASSRGRVNTEAFF.

There are a few counts of this clonotype. The CDR3 DNA sequence: TGTGCCAGCAGTTCCACAGGGGGCTTAAGTAATGAGCAGTTCTTC. Its protein is CASSSTGGLSNEQFF. The chain recombines TRBV6-2 or TRBV6-3 with TRBJ2-1, with 9 bases fitting TRBD1. Per germline, CDR1 MNHEY and CDR2 SVGEGT. V shed 4 bases, J shed 7 bases, and the junction held 8 bases outside the gene matches. CDR3 length: 15 amino acids.

The chain is built from TRBV15 and TRBJ2-4, with D maybe TRBD1 (6 bases). Germline lookup yields CDR1 LNHNV and CDR2 YYDKDF (reference sequence). The CDR3 extends over 15 amino acids. Trimming removed 9 bases from V and 3 bases from J, with 18 bases in between. The CDR3 DNA reads TGTGCCACAGCGAAGAGGGGGTTTGGCAAAAACATTCAGTACTTC. It codes for CATAKRGFGKNIQYF. Based on the CDR3 plus reference TRBV15 and TRBJ2-4, the full variable domain is DAMVIQNPRYQVTQFGKPVTLSCSQTLNHNVMYWYQQKSSQAPKLLFHYYDKDFNNEADTPDNFQSRRPNTSFCFLDIRSPGLGDTAMYLCATAKRGFGKNIQYFGAGTRLSVL.

In the case of this clonotype: A much larger clonotype is one base distant, so this may be a read error. J is TRBJ2-3 and V is TRBV5-1; D possibly matches TRBD1 or TRBD2 (6 bases each). The better agreement between TRBJ2-7 and the DNA end casts doubt on the J call. CDR1 and CDR2 (germline): SGHRS, YFSETQ. The CDR3 consists of 14 residues. CDR3 nucleotides: TGCGCCAGCAGCTTGTGGGGGCGCGGGGACGAGCAGTACGTC. It codes for CASSLWGRGDEQYV.

This clonotype was detected once. The chain has TRBV5-1 and TRBJ2-5; D might be TRBD1 (5 bases). The end of the DNA is better explained by TRBJ2-7, so the J call may be wrong. The CDR3 is 14 amino acids. Germline V gives CDR1 SGHRS, CDR2 YFSETQ. The CDR3 is CASSLLQGPNEQYF. The CDR3, as DNA: TGCGCCAGCAGCTTACTCCAGGGTCCCAACGAGCAGTACTTC.

This clonotype showed up just a few times. The V and J genes are TRBV20-1 and TRBJ2-5, with 7 nucleotides matching TRBD2. Near its end, the DNA agrees better with TRBJ2-7, so the J call may be wrong. CDR3 size: 16 residues. Germline V gives CDR1 DFQATT, CDR2 SNEGSKA (reference sequence). CDR3 sequence reads: CSAYDPSGKREDEQYF. The DNA of the CDR3 is TGCAGTGCTTATGACCCGTCGGGAAAGCGGGAAGACGAGCAGTACTTC.

This clonotype has a handful of counts. The chain couples TRBV5-6 to TRBJ2-1; D is uncertain. V was shortened by 2 bases and J by 10 bases, with 10 bases between the two germline ends. Germline loops: CDR1 SGHDT, CDR2 YYEEEE. This CDR3 contains 12 residues. CDR3 protein: CASSFSDVEQFF. The CDR3 DNA reads as TGTGCCAGCAGCTTTTCGGACGTCGAGCAGTTCTTC.

This clonotype showed up just a few times. Compared with germline, one end of the junction differs, possibly owing to a read error. The chain recombines TRBV4-1 with TRBJ2-1; D remains ambiguous. Germline CDR1 is MGHRA and CDR2 is YSYEKL. The CDR3 contains 15 residues. CDR3 DNA sequence: TGCGCCAGTAGCCAAATAATCCTCGACCGTAATGGGCAGTTCTTC. Translating it yields CASSQIILDRNGQFF.

This clonotype was counted a few times. A single base separates this from a much larger clone, so it may be a read error. The genes are TRBV7-2 and TRBJ2-1, with D possibly being TRBD2 (6 bases). This CDR3 spans 15 amino acids. Germline lookup yields CDR1 SGHTA and CDR2 FQGNSA. The CDR3 region has the DNA TGTGCCAGCAGTGAGTCCGGGAGCTCCTACAATGGGCAGTTCTTC. Translating gives CASSESGSSYNGQFF.

In DNA form, the CDR3 reads TGTGCCAGCAGGAGGTTGGTTAGCGGGGCGTACAATGAGCAGTACTTC. It is translated as CASRRLVSGAYNEQYF. This chain links TRBV9 with TRBJ2-5; 8 bases agree with TRBD2. Trimming cost V 5 bases and J 11 bases; bases outside gene matches: 20. The V gene's germline CDR1 is SGDLS and CDR2 YYNGEE. This CDR3 is 16 amino acids long.

This clonotype has more than one count but fewer than ten. The V call is TRBV20-1, the J call TRBJ2-7; D is possibly TRBD1 (5 bases). The V end lost 3 bases, the J end lost 3 bases, and 18 bases lay between the germline ends. Germline CDR1 reads DFQATT; CDR2 reads SNEGSKA (reference sequence). The CDR3 is 15 amino acids. The CDR3 reads CSASSWGSKNYEQYF. In DNA form, the CDR3 reads TGCAGTGCTAGTTCCTGGGGCAGCAAAAACTACGAGCAGTACTTC.

As concerns this clonotype: A junction end diverges from the germline sequence, so it may reflect a read error. In nucleotides, the CDR3 is TGTGTCAGCAGAATAGGACAAGAGGGCTACAATGAGCAGTACTTC. Residues: CVSRIGQEGYNEQYF. The chain carries TRBV3-1 and TRBJ2-4; D is possibly TRBD1 or TRBD2 (5 bases each). The CDR3 runs 15 residues. Per germline, CDR1 LGHDT and CDR2 YNNKEL (reference sequence). The full variable domain, completed using reference TRBV3-1 and TRBJ2-4, is DTAVSQTPKYLVTQMGNDKSIKCEQNLGHDTMYWYKQDSKKFLKIMFSYNNKELIINETVPNRFSPKSPDKAHLNLHINSLELGDSAVYFCVSRIGQEGYNEQYFGAGTRLSVL.

This chain's CDR3 is CASSAEGGPEETQYF. The CDR3 DNA is TGTGCCAGCAGTGCCGAGGGGGGGCCGGAGGAGACCCAGTACTTC. The chain links TRBV2 to TRBJ2-5, with D tentatively TRBD2 (7 bases). The CDR3 consists of 15 residues. Trimming removed 4 bases at V and 5 bases at J, with 17 bases between. The germline gives CDR1 SNHLY, CDR2 FYNNEI.

J is TRBJ1-6 and V is TRBV12-3 or TRBV12-4; TRBD1 is a possible D gene (6 bases). The CDR3 is 15 amino acids. V was trimmed by 5 bases and J by 4 bases, leaving 12 bases between them. The CDR3: CASSPTGFYNSPLHF. The CDR3 region has the DNA TGTGCCAGCAGTCCGACAGGATTTTATAATTCACCCCTCCACTTT.

A few counts support this clonotype. This sequence joins TRBV13 and TRBJ2-6; D not certain. V was shortened by 5 bases and J by 2 bases, with 10 bases between the two germline ends. CDR3 length: 15 amino acids. Germline CDR1 PRHDT, CDR2 FYEKMQ (reference sequence). The CDR3 loop reads CASSPTPTGANVLTF. In DNA form, the CDR3 reads TGTGCCAGCAGCCCGACACCCACTGGGGCCAACGTCCTGACTTTC. Looking up the rest from reference TRBV13 and TRBJ2-6 gives the full variable domain: AAGVIQSPRHLIKEKRETATLKCYPIPRHDTVYWYQQGPGQDPQFLISFYEKMQSDKGSIPDRFSAQQFSDYHSELNMSSLELGDSALYFCASSPTPTGANVLTFGAGSRLTVL.

Concerning this clonotype itself: One end of the junction is discordant with germline, which a read error may explain. J is TRBJ1-2 and V is TRBV5-1; 10 nucleotides align to TRBD1. Looked up from germline, CDR1 is SGHRS and CDR2 is YFSETQ. CDR3 length: 18 amino acids. This CDR3 is CASSGLTGGDHPNYDYTF. The CDR3 DNA reads TGCGCCAGCAGCGGATTGACAGGGGGCGATCACCCTAACTATGACTACACCTTC. Full variable domain (rest looked up from reference TRBV5-1 and TRBJ1-2): KAGVTQTPRYLIKTRGQQVTLSCSPISGHRSVSWYQQTPGQGLQFLFEYFSETQRNKGNFPGRFSGRQFSNSRSEMNVSTLELGDSALYLCASSGLTGGDHPNYDYTFGSGTRLTVV.

This clonotype appeared many times. The chain carries TRBV4-2 and TRBJ2-4; D possibly corresponds to TRBD2 (6 bases). Trimming took 1 base from V and 8 from J, leaving 12 bases between them. The germline CDR1 and CDR2 sequences are LGHNA and YNFKEQ. This CDR3 spans 14 amino acids. CDR3 in amino acids: CASSQGGGEYIQYF. The DNA of the CDR3 is TGTGCCAGCAGCCAAGGAGGCGGGGAGTACATTCAGTACTTC.

This rearrangement joins TRBV7-2 to TRBJ2-1; maybe TRBD1 (5 bases). There are 13 residues in the CDR3. Germline V gene data show CDR1 as SGHTA and CDR2 as FQGNSA. V shed 2 bases and J shed 14 bases, with 16 bases lying between them. CDR3 nucleotides: TGTGCCAGCAGCTTATCCTCGCAGGGTGGTAAGTTCTTC. As protein: CASSLSSQGGKFF.

A word on this clonotype: The junction departs from the called germline gene at one end, perhaps through a read error. V gene TRBV5-5 combines with J gene TRBJ2-1; TRBD2 matches 8 bases. Germline values: CDR1 SGHKS, CDR2 YYEKEE (reference sequence). The length of the CDR3 is 13 residues. CDR3 in DNA: TGCGCCGGGGGGGGCGGCTTTCTCAATGAGCAGTTCTTC. Its translation is CAGGGGFLNEQFF.

The chain is built from TRBV6-6 and TRBJ2-1; D tentatively fits TRBD1 or TRBD2 (5 bases each). Trimming left V 2 bases short and J 0 bases short, with 8 bases between. Germline V gene lookup returns CDR1 MNHNY and CDR2 SVGAGI (reference sequence). There are 15 residues in the CDR3. In DNA, the CDR3 is TGTGCCAGCAGTTACCGAGGGGACTCCTACAATGAGCAGTTCTTC. It translates to CASSYRGDSYNEQFF.

The chain carries TRBV10-3 and TRBJ1-5; D unresolved. The CDR3 consists of 16 residues. Trimming cost V 0 bases and J 1 base, with 10 bases left between them. Germline V gene data show CDR1 as ENHRY and CDR2 as SYGVKD. CDR3 sequence: CAISESGRLSNQPQHF. The CDR3 DNA reads as TGTGCCATCAGTGAGTCGGGCCGTCTCAGCAATCAGCCCCAGCATTTT.

V gene TRBV20-1 combines with J gene TRBJ1-5; D unresolved. V gave up 2 bases and J gave up 7 bases, with 12 bases separating them. The CDR3 has 13 residues. CDR1 is DFQATT, CDR2 SNEGSKA, per germline (reference sequence). As DNA, the CDR3 is TGCAGTGCTAGACAGGTGATAGACCAGCCCCAGCATTTT. It yields the protein CSARQVIDQPQHF.

This chain joins TRBV6-1 and TRBJ2-1; 9 nucleotides agree with TRBD2. Germline V gene sequence: CDR1 MNHNS, CDR2 SASEGT. Germline trimming cut 6 bases from V and 9 bases from J; bases unmatched to any gene: 9. The CDR3 loop spans 14 amino acids. The CDR3 DNA sequence: TGTGCCAGCAGGGAGAGCGGGGGGACCACTGAGCAGTTCTTC. Translation: CASRESGGTTEQFF.

This rearrangement joins TRBV7-2 to TRBJ2-1, with D hard to call. Germline loops: CDR1 SGHTA, CDR2 FQGNSA. The CDR3 runs 14 residues. Trimming removed 0 bases at V and 6 bases at J, with 9 bases between. The CDR3 DNA follows: TGTGCCAGCAGCTTAGCGGGCGTATCCAATGAGCAGTTCTTC. This sequence encodes CASSLAGVSNEQFF.

The chain combines TRBV5-4 with TRBJ1-1; perhaps TRBD1 as D (5 bases). V lost 0 bases to trimming and J lost 5 bases, with 11 bases between them. The length of the CDR3 is 14 residues. Germline CDR1 SGHNT, CDR2 YYREEE (reference sequence). Here the CDR3 reads CASSLGRAGTEAFF. The DNA for the CDR3 is TGTGCCAGCAGCTTGGGCAGGGCGGGTACTGAAGCTTTCTTT.

This rearrangement joins TRBV20-1 to TRBJ2-7; 9 positions match TRBD2. J gave up 3 bases and V 0 bases, and 3 bases lay outside the gene matches. This CDR3 is built from 14 residues. CDR1 and CDR2 from the germline V gene are DFQATT and SNEGSKA (reference sequence). CDR3 DNA sequence: TGCAGTGCTAGAGATAGCGGGGGTGGCTACGAGCAGTACTTC. It yields the protein CSARDSGGGYEQYF.

This chain's CDR3 is CASRGHGANVLTF. In nucleotides, the CDR3 is TGTGCCAGTAGGGGCCATGGGGCCAACGTCCTGACTTTC. V gene TRBV19 combines with J gene TRBJ2-6, with no clear D. Germline V CDR1 and CDR2: LNHDA, SQIVND (reference sequence). The CDR3 is 13 residues long. V gave up 6 bases and J gave up 3 bases, with 6 bases separating them.

Concerning this clonotype: A much larger clone differs by one base, so this may be a read error. This chain joins TRBV7-9 and TRBJ2-1; no reliable D call. This CDR3 has 12 residues. The V gene's germline CDR1 is SEHNR and CDR2 FQNEAQ (reference sequence). CDR3 sequence (DNA): TGTGCCAGCAGCTCAGGTTACGATGAGCGGTTCTTC. Encoded protein: CASSSGYDERFF.

With respect to this clonotype: A read error is likely, as this CDR3 ends without the conserved phenylalanine or tryptophan. The CDR3 coding sequence is TGTGCCAGCAGGTTGACTAGCGGCACCACAGATACGCAGTATTGT. Its protein is CASRLTSGTTDTQYC. The chain combines TRBV6-2 or TRBV6-3 with TRBJ2-3; the match to TRBD2 covers 9 bases. The V gene's germline CDR1 is MNHEY and CDR2 SVGEGT. The CDR3 loop spans 15 amino acids. V was pared by 6 bases and J by 2 bases, with 6 bases of the junction left unmatched.

This clonotype was seen just once. The V call is TRBV27, the J call TRBJ2-7; 10 bases line up with TRBD2. In germline, CDR1 is MNHEY, CDR2 SMNVEV (reference sequence). This CDR3 is 16 amino acids long. V was clipped by 2 bases and J by 6 bases; unmatched bases: 10. CDR3 protein: CASSLTSLAGAGEQYF. CDR3 bases: TGTGCCAGCAGTTTAACGTCGCTAGCGGGAGCGGGCGAGCAGTACTTC.